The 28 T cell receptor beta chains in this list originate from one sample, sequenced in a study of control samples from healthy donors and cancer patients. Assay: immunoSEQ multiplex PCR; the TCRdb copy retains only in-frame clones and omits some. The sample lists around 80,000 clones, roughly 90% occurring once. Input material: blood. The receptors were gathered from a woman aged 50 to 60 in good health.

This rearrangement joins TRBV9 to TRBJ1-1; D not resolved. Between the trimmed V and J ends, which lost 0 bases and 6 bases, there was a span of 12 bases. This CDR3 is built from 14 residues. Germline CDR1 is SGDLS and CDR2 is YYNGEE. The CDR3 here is CASSVVAGSSEAFF. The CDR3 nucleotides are TGTGCCAGCAGCGTAGTTGCGGGTTCATCTGAAGCTTTCTTT.

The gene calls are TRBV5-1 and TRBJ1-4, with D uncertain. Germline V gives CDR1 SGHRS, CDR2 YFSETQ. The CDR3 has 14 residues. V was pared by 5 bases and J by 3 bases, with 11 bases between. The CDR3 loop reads CASSLQQPNEKLFF. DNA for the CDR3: TGCGCCAGCAGTCTTCAACAGCCTAATGAAAAACTGTTTTTT.

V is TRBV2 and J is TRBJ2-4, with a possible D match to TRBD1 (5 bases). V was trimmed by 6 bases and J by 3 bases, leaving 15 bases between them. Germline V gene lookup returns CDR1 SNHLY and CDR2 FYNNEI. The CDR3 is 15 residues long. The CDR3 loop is CASSGHIGGKNIQYF. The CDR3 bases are TGTGCCAGCAGCGGACACATTGGTGGCAAAAACATTCAGTACTTC.

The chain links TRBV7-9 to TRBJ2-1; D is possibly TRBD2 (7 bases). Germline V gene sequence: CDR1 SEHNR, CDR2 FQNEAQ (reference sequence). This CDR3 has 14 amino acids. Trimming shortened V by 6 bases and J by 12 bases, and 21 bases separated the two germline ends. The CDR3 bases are TGTGCCAGCAGTCCGGGGGGCTGGGTTGGTGGGCAGTTCTTC. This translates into CASSPGGWVGGQFF. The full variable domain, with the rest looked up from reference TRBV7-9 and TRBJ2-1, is DTGVSQNPRHKITKRGQNVTFRCDPISEHNRLYWYRQTLGQGPEFLTYFQNEAQLEKSRLLSDRFSAERPKGSFSTLEIQRTEQGDSAMYLCASSPGGWVGGQFFGPGTRLTVL.

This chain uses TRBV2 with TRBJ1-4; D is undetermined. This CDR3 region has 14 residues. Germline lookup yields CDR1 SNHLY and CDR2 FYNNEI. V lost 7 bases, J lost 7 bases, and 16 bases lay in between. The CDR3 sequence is CASTPSLAREKLFF. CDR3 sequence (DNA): TGTGCCAGCACGCCAAGCCTGGCTCGTGAAAAACTGTTTTTT.

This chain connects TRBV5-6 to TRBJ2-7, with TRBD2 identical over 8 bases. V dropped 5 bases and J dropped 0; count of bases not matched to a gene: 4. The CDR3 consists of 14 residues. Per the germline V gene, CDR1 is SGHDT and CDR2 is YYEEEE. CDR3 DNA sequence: TGTGCCAGCAGGCCGGGGGGGAGCTCCTACGAGCAGTACTTC. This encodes CASRPGGSSYEQYF.

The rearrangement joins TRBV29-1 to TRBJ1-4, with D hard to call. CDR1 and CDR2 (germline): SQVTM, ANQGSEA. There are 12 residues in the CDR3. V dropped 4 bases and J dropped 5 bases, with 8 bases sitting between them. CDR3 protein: CSVGRKNEKLFF. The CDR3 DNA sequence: TGCAGCGTTGGCAGGAAGAATGAAAAACTGTTTTTT.

This CDR3 reads CASSPDRVDYTF. The CDR3 DNA reads TGTGCCAGCAGCCCAGACAGGGTTGATTACACCTTC. The genes are TRBV12-3 or TRBV12-4 and TRBJ1-2; 7 nucleotides agree with TRBD1. This CDR3 is 12 amino acids long. Trimming cost V 6 bases and J 11 bases; bases outside gene matches: 9.

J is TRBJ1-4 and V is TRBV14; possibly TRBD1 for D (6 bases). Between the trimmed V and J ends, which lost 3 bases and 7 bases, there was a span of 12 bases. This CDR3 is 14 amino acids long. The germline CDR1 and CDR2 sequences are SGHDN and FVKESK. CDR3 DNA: TGTGCCAGCAGCCATACCAGGACAGTTGAAAAACTGTTTTTT. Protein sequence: CASSHTRTVEKLFF.

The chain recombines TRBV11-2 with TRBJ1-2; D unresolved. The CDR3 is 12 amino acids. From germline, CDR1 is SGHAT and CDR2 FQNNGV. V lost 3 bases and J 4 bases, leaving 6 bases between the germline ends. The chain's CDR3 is CASSFDIYGYTF. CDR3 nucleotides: TGTGCCAGCAGCTTCGACATCTATGGCTACACCTTC.

The DNA for the CDR3 is TGTGCCAGCAGCTTTCTCACAGGGGAAGGGACCGGGGAGCTGTTTTTT. Its translation is CASSFLTGEGTGELFF. This chain connects TRBV5-5 to TRBJ2-2; 7 bases agree with TRBD1. CDR3 length: 16 residues. The V gene's germline CDR1 is SGHKS and CDR2 YYEKEE (reference sequence). With V trimmed by 2 bases and J by 5 bases, 9 bases remained unmatched.

The CDR3 DNA reads TGTGCCAGCAGCCTCTCAGGACGGGTCAATCAGCCCCAGCATTTT. Translated: CASSLSGRVNQPQHF. The chain combines TRBV21-1 with TRBJ1-5. TRBV21-1 is flagged as a pseudogene. The CDR3 runs 15 residues.

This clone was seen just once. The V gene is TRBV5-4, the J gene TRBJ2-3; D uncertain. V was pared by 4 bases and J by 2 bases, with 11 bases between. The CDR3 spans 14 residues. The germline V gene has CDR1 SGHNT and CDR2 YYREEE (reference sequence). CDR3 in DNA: TGTGCCAGCAGCCAGCAAGGGCTCACAGATACGCAGTATTTT. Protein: CASSQQGLTDTQYF.

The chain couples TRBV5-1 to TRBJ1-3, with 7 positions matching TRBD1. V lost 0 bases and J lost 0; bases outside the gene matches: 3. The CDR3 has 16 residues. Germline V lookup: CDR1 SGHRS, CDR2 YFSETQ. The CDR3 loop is CASSLEGQNSGNTIYF. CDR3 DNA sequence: TGCGCCAGCAGCTTGGAGGGACAGAACTCTGGAAACACCATATATTTT.

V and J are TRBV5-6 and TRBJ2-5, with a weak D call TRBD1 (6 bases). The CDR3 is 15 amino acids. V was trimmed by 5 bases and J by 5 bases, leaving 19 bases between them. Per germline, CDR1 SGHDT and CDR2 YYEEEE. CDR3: CASSLRQAVTETQYF. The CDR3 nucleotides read TGTGCCAGCAGTTTACGACAGGCCGTCACGGAGACCCAGTACTTC.

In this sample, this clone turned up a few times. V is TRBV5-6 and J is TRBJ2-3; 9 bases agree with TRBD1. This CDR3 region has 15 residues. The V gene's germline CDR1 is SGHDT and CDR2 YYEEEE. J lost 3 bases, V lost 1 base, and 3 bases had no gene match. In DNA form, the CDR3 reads TGTGCCAGCAGCTTGACAGGGGGCTATACAGATACGCAGTATTTT. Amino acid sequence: CASSLTGGYTDTQYF.

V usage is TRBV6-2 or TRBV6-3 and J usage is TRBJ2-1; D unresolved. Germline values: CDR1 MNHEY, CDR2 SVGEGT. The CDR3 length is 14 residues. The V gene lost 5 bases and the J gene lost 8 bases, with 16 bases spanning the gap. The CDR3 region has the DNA TGTGCCAGCAGTAACAGTCCCCCGCCGGATGAGCAGTTCTTC. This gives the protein CASSNSPPPDEQFF.

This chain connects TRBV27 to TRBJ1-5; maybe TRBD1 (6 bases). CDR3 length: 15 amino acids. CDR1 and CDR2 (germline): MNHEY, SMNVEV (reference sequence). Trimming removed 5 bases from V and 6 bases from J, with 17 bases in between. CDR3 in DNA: TGTGCCAGCAGTGCGACAGGCTGGGGGGGTCAGCCCCAGCATTTT. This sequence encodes CASSATGWGGQPQHF.

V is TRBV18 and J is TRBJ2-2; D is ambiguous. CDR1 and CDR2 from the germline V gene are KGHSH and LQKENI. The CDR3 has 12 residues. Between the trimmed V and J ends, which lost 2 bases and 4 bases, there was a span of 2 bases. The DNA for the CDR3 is TGTGCCAGCTCACCAATCACCGGGGAGCTGTTTTTT. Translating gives CASSPITGELFF.

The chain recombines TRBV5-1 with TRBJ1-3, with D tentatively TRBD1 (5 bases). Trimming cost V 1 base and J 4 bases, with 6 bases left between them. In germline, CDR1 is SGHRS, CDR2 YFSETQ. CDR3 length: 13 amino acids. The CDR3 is CASSLRQGNTIYF. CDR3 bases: TGCGCCAGCAGCTTGAGACAGGGAAACACCATATATTTT.

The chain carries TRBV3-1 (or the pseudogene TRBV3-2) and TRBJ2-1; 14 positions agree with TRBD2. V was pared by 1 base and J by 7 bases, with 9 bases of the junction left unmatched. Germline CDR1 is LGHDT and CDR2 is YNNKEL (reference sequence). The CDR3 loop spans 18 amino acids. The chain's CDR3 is CASSQVGPGTSGGNEQFF. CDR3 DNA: TGTGCCAGCAGCCAAGTTGGGCCCGGGACTAGCGGGGGAAATGAGCAGTTCTTC.

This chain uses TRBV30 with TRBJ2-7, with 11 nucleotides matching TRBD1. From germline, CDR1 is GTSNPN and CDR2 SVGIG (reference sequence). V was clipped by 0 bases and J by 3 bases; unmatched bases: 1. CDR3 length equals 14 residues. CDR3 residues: CAWSVGTGGYEQYF. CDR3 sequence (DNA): TGTGCCTGGAGTGTAGGGACAGGGGGCTACGAGCAGTACTTC.

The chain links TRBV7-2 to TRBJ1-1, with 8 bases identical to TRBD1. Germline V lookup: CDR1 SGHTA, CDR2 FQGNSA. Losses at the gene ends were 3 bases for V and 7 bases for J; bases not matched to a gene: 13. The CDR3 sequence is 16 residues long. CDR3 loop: CASSLQLGQGASEAFF. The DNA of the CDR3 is TGTGCCAGCAGCTTGCAGTTGGGCCAGGGGGCCAGTGAAGCTTTCTTT.

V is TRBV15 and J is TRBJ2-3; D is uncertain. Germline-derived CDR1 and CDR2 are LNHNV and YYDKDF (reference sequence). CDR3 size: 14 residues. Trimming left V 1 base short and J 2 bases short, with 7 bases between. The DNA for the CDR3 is TGTGCCACCAGCAGAGTTCGGTACACAGATACGCAGTATTTT. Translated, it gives CATSRVRYTDTQYF.

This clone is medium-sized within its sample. The CDR3: CASSQEGLGEQYF. Here the CDR3 DNA reads TGCGCCAGCAGCCAAGAAGGTCTAGGAGAGCAGTACTTC. The chain carries TRBV4-1 and TRBJ2-7; no clear D gene. V was clipped by 0 bases and J by 7 bases, with 10 bases between them. CDR1 and CDR2 from the germline V gene are MGHRA and YSYEKL. This CDR3 is 13 amino acids long.

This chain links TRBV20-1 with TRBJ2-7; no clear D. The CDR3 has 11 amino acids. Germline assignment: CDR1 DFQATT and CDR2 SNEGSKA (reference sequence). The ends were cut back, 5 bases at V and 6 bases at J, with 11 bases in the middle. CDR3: CSAERPGEQYF. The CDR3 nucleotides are TGCAGTGCTGAGAGGCCTGGCGAGCAGTACTTC.

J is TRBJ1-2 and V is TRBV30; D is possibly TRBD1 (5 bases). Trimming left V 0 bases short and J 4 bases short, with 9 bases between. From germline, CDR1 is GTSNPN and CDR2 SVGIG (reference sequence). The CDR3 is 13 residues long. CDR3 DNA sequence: TGTGCCTGGAGTGTACAGGTTAGCTATGGCTACACCTTC. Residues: CAWSVQVSYGYTF.

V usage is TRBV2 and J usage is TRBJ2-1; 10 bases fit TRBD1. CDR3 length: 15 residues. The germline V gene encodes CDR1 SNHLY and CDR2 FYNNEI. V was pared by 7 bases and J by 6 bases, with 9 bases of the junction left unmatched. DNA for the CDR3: TGTGCCAGCACTGATATGGGACAGGGGACCAATGAGCAGTTCTTC. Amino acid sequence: CASTDMGQGTNEQFF.